Here is one T cell receptor beta chain with its context. Its specificity is not known. The data derive from a study of shared clonotypes between healthy human individuals. Regarding the study as a whole: About 5% was the fraction of naive CD4 clonotypes found shared across several donors.

Method: immunoSEQ multiplex PCR; TCRdb's copy keeps in-frame clones and lacks some. The table includes some 2.4 million clones, 93% detected once. The germline gives CDR1 MDHEN, CDR2 SYDVKM. Unmatched junction bases numbered 9, after V lost 4 bases and J lost 7 bases. The CDR3 spans 15 residues. The sequence was collected from a man younger than 35 in good health. Some clones in this sample may be carry-over from other donors' samples. Sequences were obtained from naive CD4+ T cells from PBMCs. The subset denotes: CD45RA+ positively selected. The V gene is TRBV28, the J gene TRBJ2-1; TRBD1 matches 8 bases. CDR3 DNA sequence: TGTGCCAGCAGTTCCCCCGGACAGGGAAGGAATGAGCAGTTCTTC. It yields the protein CASSSPGQGRNEQFF.